This T cell receptor (beta chain) was documented in a study of blood T cell repertoires in COVID-19. Study context: COVID-19 samples, acute and convalescent, were from the United States, Italy and Spain. T cells, B-cell-depleted T cells, or PBMCs provided the cDNA or gDNA that served as material.

How the authors handled the data: The authors estimated nucleated cell counts from reference gene primer amplification. The table came from immunoSEQ multiplex PCR; TCRdb's copy has only in-frame clones and leaves some out. Clonal size and the V and J genes are those of that table, whereas D and trimming came from the DNA. The table has hundreds of thousands of clones, roughly 84% seen once. This clone was found once. CDR1 SQVTM and CDR2 ANQGSEA come from the germline V gene. V dropped 8 bases and J dropped 11; count of bases not matched to a gene: 13. The CDR3 covers 12 residues. The TCR comes from a man younger than 45 with active or convalescent COVID-19. The source material was peripheral blood. This chain links TRBV29-1 with TRBJ1-1; TRBD1 matches 8 bases. CDR3 protein: CSTREQGGDAFF. The CDR3 DNA reads TGCAGCACCCGCGAACAGGGGGGAGATGCTTTCTTT.